These 11 T cell receptor beta chains were sequenced from one sample in a study of cytomegalovirus exposure and HLA in healthy donors. Sequencing used immunoSEQ multiplex PCR; TCRdb keeps in-frame clones, though not all of them. The sample consists of 150,000 to 200,000 clones, 85% to 90% of them appearing once. Sequencing was carried out using PBMCs. These TCRs come from a woman aged 30 to 39 in good health and CMV-seronegative.

This chain joins TRBV12-5 and TRBJ2-2; D is undetermined. This CDR3 region has 16 residues. Germline CDR1 LGHNT, CDR2 FRNRAP. The V gene lost 1 base and the J gene lost 1 base, with 10 bases spanning the gap. CDR3 nucleotides: TGTGCTAGTGGTTTGGAACCGGGCCTGAACACCGGGGAGCTGTTTTTT. It yields the protein CASGLEPGLNTGELFF.

The V and J genes are TRBV5-8 and TRBJ1-5; D gene uncertain. From germline, CDR1 is SGHTS and CDR2 YDEGEE. The CDR3 extends over 16 amino acids. Trimming cost V 1 base and J 2 bases, with 13 bases left between them. The CDR3 DNA sequence: TGTGCCAGCAGCTTGTATCAGAGTTCGGGCAATCAGCCCCAGCATTTT. It specifies CASSLYQSSGNQPQHF. Full variable domain (outside the CDR3, taken from reference TRBV5-8 and TRBJ1-5): EAGVTQSPTHLIKTRGQQATLRCSPISGHTSVYWYQQALGLGLQFLLWYDEGEERNRGNFPPRFSGRQFPNYSSELNVNALELEDSALYLCASSLYQSSGNQPQHFGDGTRLSIL.

The CDR3 coding sequence is TGCGCCAGCAGTTTTACCGGGACTAGCGGAAACACCGGGGAGCTGTTTTTT. Residues: CASSFTGTSGNTGELFF. The chain employs TRBV4-3 and TRBJ2-2, with 11 bases identical to TRBD2. The junction had 8 bases not matched to a gene; V was cut back by 6 bases and J by 2 bases. CDR1 and CDR2 from the germline V gene are LGHNA and YSLEER. The CDR3 is 17 amino acids.

This chain links TRBV5-4 with TRBJ1-3; a possible D gene is TRBD1 (6 bases). Germline V lookup: CDR1 SGHNT, CDR2 YYREEE (reference sequence). The CDR3 has 18 amino acids. Trimming took off 5 bases at V and 3 bases at J, with 24 bases between the two ends. This CDR3 is CASSWPRGQGSGGNTIYF. The CDR3 DNA follows: TGTGCCAGCAGTTGGCCACGAGGTCAGGGGTCCGGTGGAAACACCATATATTTT.

The chain uses TRBV19 and TRBJ2-7, with TRBD2 matching 14 bases. This CDR3 region has 13 residues. Germline-derived CDR1 and CDR2 are LNHDA and SQIVND (reference sequence). The trim removed 10 bases at V and 4 bases at J, leaving 3 bases unmatched. The CDR3 DNA follows: TGTGCCACCGGACTAGCGGGAGGTTACGAGCAGTACTTC. This gives the protein CATGLAGGYEQYF.

The rearrangement joins TRBV4-1 to TRBJ2-1; the D is unclear. The CDR3 runs 15 residues. V was pared by 1 base and J by 2 bases, with 9 bases between. The V gene's germline CDR1 is MGHRA and CDR2 YSYEKL. CDR3 region: CASSQVELTYNEQFF. The DNA of the CDR3 is TGCGCCAGCAGCCAAGTGGAGTTGACCTACAATGAGCAGTTCTTC.

This clone is a singleton in its sample. This sequence joins TRBV7-9 and TRBJ1-1; D gene unclear. Germline assignment: CDR1 SEHNR and CDR2 FQNEAQ (reference sequence). Trimming stripped 5 bases from V and 3 bases from J, with 7 bases between. This CDR3 is 12 amino acids long. The CDR3 DNA reads as TGTGCCAGCAGCCACCGCTACACTGAAGCTTTCTTT. Amino acids: CASSHRYTEAFF.

This chain joins TRBV27 and TRBJ2-3; D tentatively fits TRBD1 or TRBD2 (6 bases each). Trimming shortened V by 6 bases and J by 0 bases, and 22 bases separated the two germline ends. This CDR3 has 18 amino acids. Germline V gene data show CDR1 as MNHEY and CDR2 as SMNVEV (reference sequence). The CDR3 DNA reads TGTGCCAGCAGCAAAAGGGTCAGGGGAGGATCTAGCACAGATACGCAGTATTTT. Translated, it gives CASSKRVRGGSSTDTQYF.

This clone was recorded only once. The chain couples TRBV30 to TRBJ2-3; 9 bases agree with TRBD1. Germline-derived CDR1 and CDR2 are GTSNPN and SVGIG (reference sequence). The V gene end was trimmed by 1 base and the J gene end by 4 bases; junction bases not matched to a gene: 9. The CDR3 runs to 16 residues. CDR3 bases: TGTGCCTGGAGTGCTTTTGGACAGGGGTTCCCAGATACGCAGTATTTT. Translation: CAWSAFGQGFPDTQYF.

The CDR3 nucleotides read TGTGCCAGCAGTTTATGGGCCTCCAATTCACCCCTCCACTTT. Its protein product is CASSLWASNSPLHF. The V gene is TRBV28, the J gene TRBJ1-6; D gene unclear. The CDR3 sequence is 14 residues long. V shed 0 bases and J shed 7 bases, with 7 bases lying between them. Germline V gene data show CDR1 as MDHEN and CDR2 as SYDVKM. Complete variable domain (other parts from reference TRBV28 and TRBJ1-6): DVKVTQSSRYLVKRTGEKVFLECVQDMDHENMFWYRQDPGLGLRLIYFSYDVKMKEKGDIPEGYSVSREKKERFSLILESASTNQTSMYLCASSLWASNSPLHFGNGTRLTVT.

The rearrangement links TRBV18 to TRBJ1-4, with D possibly TRBD1 on 6 matching bases. The CDR3 runs 16 residues. V lost 5 bases to trimming and J lost 3 bases, with 16 bases between them. The V gene's germline CDR1 is KGHSH and CDR2 LQKENI. DNA for the CDR3: TGTGCCAGCTCAAATAGCGTCGGGGGCTCTAATGAAAAACTGTTTTTT. Its translation: CASSNSVGGSNEKLFF. The entire variable domain, with the rest obtained from reference TRBV18 and TRBJ1-4, is as follows: NAGVMQNPRHLVRRRGQEARLRCSPMKGHSHVYWYRQLPEEGLKFMVYLQKENIIDESGMPKERFSAEFPKEGPSILRIQQVVRGDSAAYFCASSNSVGGSNEKLFFGSGTQLSVL.